The TCR beta chain described here comes from a study of cytomegalovirus exposure and HLA in healthy donors. Study-level information: Falling in the Caucasian-associated ancestry cluster were 65% to 90% of 350 to 400 genotyped donors. Study-wide findings and caveats: The study assumed roughly uniform donor sequencing depth for presence/absence analyses. A few V segments could not be told apart, such as TRBV6-2 and TRBV6-3, and were left out. There were a few CMV-associated chains whose specificity for CMV antigens was confirmed in vitro.

This clone was observed once. Its antigen remains unknown. The PCR contained 60 Vbeta and 13 Jbeta primers. The data were produced by immunoSEQ multiplex PCR, yet TCRdb's version contains in-frame clones alone and is incomplete. The table records 150,000 or so clones, approximately 63% of them present only once. The CDR3 spans 15 residues. The V gene's germline CDR1 is LNHDA and CDR2 SQIVND (reference sequence). The junction had 4 bases not matched to a gene; V was cut back by 3 bases and J by 3 bases. The source is a woman aged 55-70 years in good health and CMV-seropositive. The rearrangement joins TRBV19 to TRBJ2-2; TRBD1 aligns across 7 bases. The sequenced sample was PBMCs. The CDR3 DNA follows: TGTGCCAGTAGTATGTTCGACAGGGACACCGGGGAGCTGTTTTTT. Translated, it gives CASSMFDRDTGELFF.